The clone carrying this TCR beta chain was observed a handful of times. The CDR3 sequence is 17 residues long. Unmatched junction bases numbered 14, after V lost 4 bases and J lost 2 bases. The germline gives CDR1 SGHRS, CDR2 YFSETQ. The table came from immunoSEQ multiplex PCR; TCRdb's copy has only in-frame clones and leaves some out. In the table there are around 730,000 clones, 75% to 90% of which are singletons. This sample is part of a study of shared T cell receptors in the human thymus. These records were also assigned to another study, of human thymus T cells.

The sample taken for sequencing was thymocytes. The clonotype was recovered from a girl under two years old with a congenital heart defect. The chain joins TRBV5-1 to TRBJ1-2; 7 bases are shared with TRBD1. This chain's CDR3 is CASSVSPQQGTNYGYTF. Written as DNA, the CDR3 is TGCGCCAGCAGCGTCTCCCCCCAACAGGGGACGAACTATGGCTACACCTTC. The whole variable domain, filled in from reference TRBV5-1 and TRBJ1-2, reads KAGVTQTPRYLIKTRGQQVTLSCSPISGHRSVSWYQQTPGQGLQFLFEYFSETQRNKGNFPGRFSGRQFSNSRSEMNVSTLELGDSALYLCASSVSPQQGTNYGYTFGSGTRLTVV.